Included here is one T cell receptor beta chain sequence, with context. Its antigen remains unidentified. The entry originates in a study of blood T cells in healthy people across ages. A sample-barcoded 5' primer and a J-beta primer mix were used in a second PCR of about 7 to 12 cycles. In TCRdb, the 5' RACE reads were re-called with MiXCR into one record per CDR3 protein. The table has 650,000 to 900,000 distinct CDR3 sequences, roughly 60% seen once. The germline V gene encodes CDR1 SGHTA and CDR2 FQGNSA. The trim removed 3 bases at V and 0 bases at J, leaving 9 bases unmatched. This CDR3 contains 17 residues. Overall study findings and caveats: Age advanced and TCR beta diversity per million T cells fell, roughly linearly. More naive CD4+ cells and higher diversity marked long-lived donors relative to aged donors.

A minimum of 7 million PBMCs was isolated per sample. Every sample gave at least 5 micrograms of total RNA when it was extracted. The chain links TRBV7-2 to TRBJ2-7; 9 nucleotides line up with TRBD2. Material for sequencing was blood. This receptor was identified in a young man in good health. The CDR3 nucleotides are TGTGCCAGCAGCTTTAGTAGCGGGGGCCTTTCCTCCTACGAGCAGTACTTC. This gives the protein CASSFSSGGLSSYEQYF.